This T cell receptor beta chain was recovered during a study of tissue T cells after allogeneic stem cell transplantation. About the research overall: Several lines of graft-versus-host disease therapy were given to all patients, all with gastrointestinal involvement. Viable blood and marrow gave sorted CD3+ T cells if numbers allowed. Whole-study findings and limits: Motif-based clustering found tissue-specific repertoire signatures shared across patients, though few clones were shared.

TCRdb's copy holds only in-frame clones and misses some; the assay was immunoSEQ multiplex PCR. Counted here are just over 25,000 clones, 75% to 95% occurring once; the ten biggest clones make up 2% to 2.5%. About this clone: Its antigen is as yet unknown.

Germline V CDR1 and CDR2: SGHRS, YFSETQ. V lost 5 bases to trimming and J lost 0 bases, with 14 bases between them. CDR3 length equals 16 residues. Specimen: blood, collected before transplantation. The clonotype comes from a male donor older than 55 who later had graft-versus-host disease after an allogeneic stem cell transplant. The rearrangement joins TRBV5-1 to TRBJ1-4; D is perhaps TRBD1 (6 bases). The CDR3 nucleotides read TGCGCCAGCAGTCTCCAGGGGATCGCAACTAATGAAAAACTGTTTTTT. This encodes CASSLQGIATNEKLFF.